The clone carrying this T cell receptor beta chain was counted between two and nine times. Its antigen is not identified. The sample originates from a study of CD8 T cells in ankylosing spondylitis. General study findings and limits: A motif of 7 to 9 highly homologous TCR beta variants was seen as apparently characteristic of ankylosing spondylitis blood.

Per germline, CDR1 SGHNT and CDR2 YENEEA. The CDR3 sequence is 17 residues long. V lost 4 bases and J lost 1, with 19 bases in between. TCRdb redid the calling of the 5' RACE reads with MiXCR, one entry per CDR3 protein. The sample has about 750,000 distinct CDR3 sequences, around 17% seen once. The receptor comes from a male donor with ankylosing spondylitis. The rearrangement uses TRBV11-3 and TRBJ2-5; D unresolved. What was sequenced was blood, either unsorted or a sorted T cell fraction (not recorded which). The DNA of the CDR3 is TGTGCCAGCAGCTACTCACCGGGCGCCCAGTTCCAAGAGACCCAGTACTTC. This encodes CASSYSPGAQFQETQYF. The full variable domain, rest sourced from reference TRBV11-3 and TRBJ2-5, is EAGVVQSPRYKIIEKKQPVAFWCNPISGHNTLYWYLQNLGQGPELLIRYENEEAVDDSQLPKDRFSAERLKGVDSTLKIQPAELGDSAVYLCASSYSPGAQFQETQYFGPGTRLLVL.